These T cell receptor beta chains were read from a single sample in a study of cytomegalovirus exposure and HLA in healthy donors. Method: immunoSEQ multiplex PCR; TCRdb's copy keeps in-frame clones and lacks some. The sample yields 180,000 or so clones, over 75% seen once. The source material was PBMCs. Receptors originate from a man younger than 35 in good health and CMV-seropositive. Each CDR3 is given with its conserved first and last residue. The order of the fields is J gene, CDR3 length, clone size, V gene, D gene, CDR3 protein, CDR3 DNA. D genes are given only for firm matches. The size field is filled for only some rows; it gives once, few, many or a size class.

J gene: TRBJ1-1; CDR3 length: 14; clone size: few; V gene: TRBV19; D gene: -; CDR3 protein: CASSGRGALTEAFF; CDR3 DNA: TGTGCCAGTAGCGGGAGGGGGGCGTTGACTGAAGCTTTCTTT
J gene: TRBJ1-1; CDR3 length: 18; clone size: once; V gene: TRBV13; D gene: -; CDR3 protein: CASSRPGKIDSMNTEAFF; CDR3 DNA: TGTGCCAGCAGCCGCCCAGGGAAAATCGACAGTATGAACACTGAAGCTTTCTTT
J gene: TRBJ2-1; CDR3 length: 15; clone size: -; V gene: TRBV6-4; D gene: TRBD2; CDR3 protein: CASSDVAGGLNEQFF; CDR3 DNA: TGTGCCAGCAGTGACGTAGCGGGGGGCCTCAATGAGCAGTTCTTC
J gene: TRBJ1-1; CDR3 length: 14; clone size: once; V gene: TRBV9; D gene: -; CDR3 protein: CASRGAQIDTEAFF; CDR3 DNA: TGTGCCAGCCGGGGGGCGCAGATCGACACTGAAGCTTTCTTT
J gene: TRBJ1-1; CDR3 length: 14; clone size: few; V gene: TRBV18; D gene: TRBD1; CDR3 protein: CASSPGQLNTEAFF; CDR3 DNA: TGTGCCAGCTCACCGGGACAGCTGAACACTGAAGCTTTCTTT
J gene: TRBJ2-7; CDR3 length: 15; clone size: -; V gene: TRBV27; D gene: -; CDR3 protein: CASSNEGGVPNEQYF; CDR3 DNA: TGTGCCAGCAGCAACGAGGGGGGGGTGCCTAACGAGCAGTACTTC
J gene: TRBJ1-4; CDR3 length: 16; clone size: -; V gene: TRBV7-9; D gene: TRBD1; CDR3 protein: CASSTNPQGANEKLFF; CDR3 DNA: TGTGCCAGCAGCACCAATCCACAGGGGGCTAATGAAAAACTGTTTTTT
J gene: TRBJ2-7; CDR3 length: 14; clone size: -; V gene: TRBV4-1; D gene: TRBD1; CDR3 protein: CASSQPGQAYEQYF; CDR3 DNA: TGCGCCAGCAGCCAACCGGGACAGGCCTACGAGCAGTACTTC
J gene: TRBJ1-2; CDR3 length: 16; clone size: -; V gene: TRBV7-9; D gene: TRBD1; CDR3 protein: CASSSTPLGQAVGYTF; CDR3 DNA: TGTGCCAGCAGCTCCACCCCCCTGGGACAGGCGGTGGGCTACACCTTC
J gene: TRBJ2-3; CDR3 length: 14; clone size: few; V gene: TRBV5-4; D gene: -; CDR3 protein: CASSLGGTTDTQYF; CDR3 DNA: TGTGCCAGCAGCTTGGGCGGGACCACAGATACGCAGTATTTT
J gene: TRBJ1-2; CDR3 length: 14; clone size: -; V gene: TRBV9; D gene: -; CDR3 protein: CASSVVSRDSGYTF; CDR3 DNA: TGTGCCAGCAGCGTAGTAAGCCGGGACTCTGGCTACACCTTC
J gene: TRBJ2-3; CDR3 length: 12; clone size: -; V gene: TRBV9; D gene: -; CDR3 protein: CASASSTDTQYF; CDR3 DNA: TGTGCCAGCGCTAGTAGCACAGATACGCAGTATTTT
J gene: TRBJ2-3; CDR3 length: 18; clone size: -; V gene: TRBV7-9; D gene: -; CDR3 protein: CASSVRWLGQNPTDTQYF; CDR3 DNA: TGTGCCAGCAGCGTCAGGTGGCTGGGGCAGAATCCCACAGATACGCAGTATTTT
J gene: TRBJ1-2; CDR3 length: 15; clone size: -; V gene: TRBV5-6; D gene: -; CDR3 protein: CASSLGGGTNYGYTF; CDR3 DNA: TGTGCCAGCAGCTTGGGGGGAGGGACTAACTATGGCTACACCTTC
J gene: TRBJ2-7; CDR3 length: 14; clone size: -; V gene: TRBV7-2; D gene: -; CDR3 protein: CASSLVTGSYEQYF; CDR3 DNA: TGTGCCAGCAGCTTAGTTACAGGCTCCTACGAGCAGTACTTC
J gene: TRBJ1-2; CDR3 length: 11; clone size: -; V gene: TRBV20-1; D gene: -; CDR3 protein: CSALYRGAYTF; CDR3 DNA: TGCAGTGCCCTTTATCGGGGTGCCTACACCTTC
J gene: TRBJ1-2; CDR3 length: 14; clone size: -; V gene: TRBV6-5; D gene: -; CDR3 protein: CASRPTRTNYGYTF; CDR3 DNA: TGTGCCAGCAGACCAACCAGAACTAACTATGGCTACACCTTC
J gene: TRBJ1-4; CDR3 length: 16; clone size: -; V gene: TRBV27; D gene: -; CDR3 protein: CASLPLRGSINEKLFF; CDR3 DNA: TGTGCCAGCCTTCCCCTAAGAGGGTCAATTAATGAAAAACTGTTTTTT
J gene: TRBJ2-2; CDR3 length: 14; clone size: -; V gene: TRBV9; D gene: TRBD1; CDR3 protein: CASSVTGGAGELFF; CDR3 DNA: TGTGCCAGCAGCGTGACAGGGGGGGCCGGGGAGCTGTTTTTT
J gene: TRBJ2-5; CDR3 length: 15; clone size: -; V gene: TRBV7-9; D gene: -; CDR3 protein: CASGPFQTGQETQYF; CDR3 DNA: TGTGCCAGCGGACCGTTTCAAACAGGTCAAGAGACCCAGTACTTC
J gene: TRBJ2-6; CDR3 length: 17; clone size: -; V gene: TRBV2; D gene: TRBD1; CDR3 protein: CASRRDRGLSGANVLTF; CDR3 DNA: TGTGCCAGCAGGAGGGACAGGGGCTTATCTGGGGCCAACGTCCTGACTTTC
J gene: TRBJ2-5; CDR3 length: 17; clone size: -; V gene: TRBV7-9; D gene: TRBD2; CDR3 protein: CASSLSSPGGAGGTQYF; CDR3 DNA: TGTGCCAGCAGCTTATCGTCCCCCGGGGGGGCGGGTGGCACCCAGTACTTC
J gene: TRBJ1-2; CDR3 length: 13; clone size: -; V gene: TRBV19; D gene: -; CDR3 protein: CASSIGGSHGYTF; CDR3 DNA: TGTGCCAGTAGTATAGGAGGCAGTCATGGCTACACCTTC
J gene: TRBJ1-1; CDR3 length: 17; clone size: -; V gene: TRBV5-1; D gene: TRBD1; CDR3 protein: CASSFDGQGQWNTEAFF; CDR3 DNA: TGCGCCAGCAGCTTCGACGGACAGGGTCAATGGAACACTGAAGCTTTCTTT
J gene: TRBJ1-3; CDR3 length: 19; clone size: -; V gene: TRBV21-1; D gene: -; CDR3 protein: CASSKRGSSGDCSGNTIYF; CDR3 DNA: TGTGCCAGCAGCAAAAGGGGATCGTCAGGGGATTGCTCTGGAAACACCATATATTTT
J gene: TRBJ2-7; CDR3 length: 14; clone size: -; V gene: TRBV18; D gene: TRBD1; CDR3 protein: CASSPDRGSYEQYF; CDR3 DNA: TGTGCCAGCTCACCCGACAGGGGATCCTACGAGCAGTACTTC
J gene: TRBJ2-3; CDR3 length: 14; clone size: -; V gene: TRBV6-4; D gene: TRBD2; CDR3 protein: CASSEGGLTDTQYF; CDR3 DNA: TGTGCCAGCAGTGAGGGGGGGTTAACAGATACGCAGTATTTT
J gene: TRBJ1-1; CDR3 length: 14; clone size: -; V gene: TRBV2; D gene: -; CDR3 protein: CASSEGLRNTEAFF; CDR3 DNA: TGTGCCAGCAGTGAGGGGCTACGGAACACTGAAGCTTTCTTT
J gene: TRBJ2-5; CDR3 length: 14; clone size: once; V gene: TRBV5-4; D gene: -; CDR3 protein: CASSTMGALGTQYF; CDR3 DNA: TGTGCCAGCAGCACGATGGGAGCATTAGGGACCCAGTACTTC
J gene: TRBJ1-1; CDR3 length: 14; clone size: -; V gene: TRBV10-2; D gene: -; CDR3 protein: CASNLGQPPSEAFF; CDR3 DNA: TGCGCCAGCAATCTCGGACAGCCACCAAGTGAAGCTTTCTTT
J gene: TRBJ1-2; CDR3 length: 12; clone size: -; V gene: TRBV7-9; D gene: -; CDR3 protein: CSSSLGIYGYTF; CDR3 DNA: TGTTCCAGCAGCTTAGGTATCTATGGCTACACCTTC
J gene: TRBJ2-1; CDR3 length: 15; clone size: -; V gene: TRBV7-8; D gene: TRBD1; CDR3 protein: CASSLGQGARNEQFF; CDR3 DNA: TGTGCCAGCAGCTTAGGACAGGGGGCGCGCAATGAGCAGTTCTTC
J gene: TRBJ1-5; CDR3 length: 13; clone size: few; V gene: TRBV6-5; D gene: -; CDR3 protein: CASRGTGNQPQHF; CDR3 DNA: TGTGCCAGCAGGGGGACTGGCAATCAGCCCCAGCATTTT
J gene: TRBJ2-5; CDR3 length: 15; clone size: -; V gene: TRBV30; D gene: TRBD2; CDR3 protein: CAWRDLAGGGETQYF; CDR3 DNA: TGTGCCTGGAGGGATCTAGCGGGGGGTGGAGAGACCCAGTACTTC
J gene: TRBJ1-5; CDR3 length: 16; clone size: -; V gene: TRBV14; D gene: TRBD1; CDR3 protein: CASSQVVDRDRQPQHF; CDR3 DNA: TGTGCCAGCAGCCAAGTGGTTGACAGGGACCGTCAGCCCCAGCATTTT
J gene: TRBJ2-5; CDR3 length: 15; clone size: -; V gene: TRBV27; D gene: -; CDR3 protein: CASTPRRGLGETQYF; CDR3 DNA: TGTGCCAGCACCCCCAGAAGGGGCCTGGGGGAGACCCAGTACTTC
J gene: TRBJ2-3; CDR3 length: 15; clone size: -; V gene: TRBV5-1; D gene: TRBD2; CDR3 protein: CASSYGSGEADTQYF; CDR3 DNA: TGCGCCAGCAGCTACGGTAGCGGGGAAGCAGATACGCAGTATTTT
J gene: TRBJ2-7; CDR3 length: 12; clone size: -; V gene: TRBV14; D gene: -; CDR3 protein: CASSQVWSEQYF; CDR3 DNA: TGTGCCAGCAGCCAAGTTTGGAGTGAGCAGTACTTC
J gene: TRBJ1-2; CDR3 length: 15; clone size: -; V gene: TRBV5-5; D gene: -; CDR3 protein: CASSSSGADYYGYTF; CDR3 DNA: TGTGCCAGCAGCTCTAGTGGGGCCGACTACTATGGCTACACCTTC
J gene: TRBJ2-3; CDR3 length: 16; clone size: -; V gene: TRBV21-1; D gene: -; CDR3 protein: CASSKVVATSTDTQYF; CDR3 DNA: TGTGCCAGCAGCAAAGTAGTAGCGACTAGCACAGATACGCAGTATTTT